The clone carrying this T cell receptor beta chain qualifies as medium-sized. What it recognizes is unknown. The record originates from a study of identical twins. TCRdb re-derived calls from the 5' RACE reads in MiXCR, one entry per CDR3 protein. Of 200,000 to 250,000 distinct CDR3 sequences listed, around 6.6% were seen once; the top ten hold roughly 3.6%. This CDR3 is 16 amino acids long. CDR1 and CDR2 from the germline V gene are LGHNA and YNFKEQ. With V trimmed by 0 bases and J by 3 bases, 8 bases remained unmatched. Notes on the study in general: Beta out-of-frame sequences displayed a weaker excess of sharing between twins. Recombination models fit unrelated individuals' TCR alpha sharing but underestimated twins'. Because invariant MAIT and iNKT cells could be present, zero-insertion analyses could be partly confounded. Clonotypes of the beta chain that were abundant in cord blood carried fewer insertions (memory repertoires showed none).

The same specimen was also included in a second study, on yellow fever vaccine responses in identical twins.

The TCR sequence derives from a woman between 18 and 30 years old in good health. The sample taken for sequencing was memory (CD45RO+) T cells sorted from blood. V gene TRBV4-2 combines with J gene TRBJ2-7; 7 nucleotides match TRBD2. The DNA of the CDR3 is TGTGCCAGCAGCCAAGATCCGGCCGGGGGGAGCTACGAGCAGTACTTC. It codes for CASSQDPAGGSYEQYF.